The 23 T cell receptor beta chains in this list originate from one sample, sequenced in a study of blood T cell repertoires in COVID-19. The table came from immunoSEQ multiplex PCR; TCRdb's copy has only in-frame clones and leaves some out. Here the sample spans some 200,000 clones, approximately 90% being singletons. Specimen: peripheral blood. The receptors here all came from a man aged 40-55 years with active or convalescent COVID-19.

CDR3 DNA: TGTGCCAGCAGCATCCCGACAGGGGCGTTGTATGAAGCTTTCTTT. Protein: CASSIPTGALYEAFF. The chain is built from TRBV28 and TRBJ1-1; 8 bases line up with TRBD1. J lost 7 bases, V lost 6 bases, and 13 bases had no gene match. Germline loops: CDR1 MDHEN, CDR2 SYDVKM. The CDR3 sequence is 15 residues long. The full variable domain, rest sourced from reference TRBV28 and TRBJ1-1, is DVKVTQSSRYLVKRTGEKVFLECVQDMDHENMFWYRQDPGLGLRLIYFSYDVKMKEKGDIPEGYSVSREKKERFSLILESASTNQTSMYLCASSIPTGALYEAFFGQGTRLTVV.

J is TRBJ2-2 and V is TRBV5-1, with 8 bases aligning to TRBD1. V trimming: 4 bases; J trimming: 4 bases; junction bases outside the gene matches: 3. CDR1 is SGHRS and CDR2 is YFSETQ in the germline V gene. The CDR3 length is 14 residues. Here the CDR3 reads CASSDGQGTGELFF. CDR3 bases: TGCGCCAGCAGCGACGGACAGGGCACCGGGGAGCTGTTTTTT.

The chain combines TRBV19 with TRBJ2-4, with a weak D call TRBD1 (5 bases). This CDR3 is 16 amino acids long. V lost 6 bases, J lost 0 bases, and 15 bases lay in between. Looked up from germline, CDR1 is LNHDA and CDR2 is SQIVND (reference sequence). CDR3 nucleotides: TGTGCCAGTAGATTGGGTGGGGCTTCAGCCAAAAACATTCAGTACTTC. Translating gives CASRLGGASAKNIQYF.

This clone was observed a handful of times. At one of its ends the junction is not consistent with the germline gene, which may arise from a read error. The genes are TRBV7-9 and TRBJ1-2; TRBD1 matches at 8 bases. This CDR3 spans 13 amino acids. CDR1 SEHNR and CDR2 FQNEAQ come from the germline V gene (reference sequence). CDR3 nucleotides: TGTGCCAGCAGCATGCCGGGACAGGCGACTATTGACTTC. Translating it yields CASSMPGQATIDF.

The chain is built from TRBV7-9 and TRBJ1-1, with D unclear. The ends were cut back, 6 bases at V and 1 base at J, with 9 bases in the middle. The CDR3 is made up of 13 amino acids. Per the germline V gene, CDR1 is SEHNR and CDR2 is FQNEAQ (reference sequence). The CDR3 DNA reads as TGTGCCAGCAGTCAATTTCCGAACACTGAAGCTTTCTTT. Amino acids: CASSQFPNTEAFF.

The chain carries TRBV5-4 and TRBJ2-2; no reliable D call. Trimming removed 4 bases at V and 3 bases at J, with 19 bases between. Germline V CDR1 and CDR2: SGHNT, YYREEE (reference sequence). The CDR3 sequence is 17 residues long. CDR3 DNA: TGTGCCAGCAGCCAGTCTGGGCACCGGCCCTACACCGGGGAGCTGTTTTTT. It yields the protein CASSQSGHRPYTGELFF.

CDR3 sequence: CASSIQVNTEAFF. The CDR3 DNA is TGTGCCAGTAGTATACAGGTGAACACTGAAGCTTTCTTT. This chain uses TRBV19 with TRBJ1-1; D ambiguous. This CDR3 comprises 13 residues. Germline CDR1 and CDR2: LNHDA and SQIVND (reference sequence). Trimming cost V 2 bases and J 0 bases, with 4 bases left between them.

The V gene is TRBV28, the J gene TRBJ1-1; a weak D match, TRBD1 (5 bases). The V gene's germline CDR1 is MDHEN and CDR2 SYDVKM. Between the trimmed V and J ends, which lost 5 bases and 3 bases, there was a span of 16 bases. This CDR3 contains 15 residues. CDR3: CASSPFSGAYTEAFF. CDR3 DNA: TGTGCCAGCAGTCCCTTTAGCGGGGCTTACACTGAAGCTTTCTTT.

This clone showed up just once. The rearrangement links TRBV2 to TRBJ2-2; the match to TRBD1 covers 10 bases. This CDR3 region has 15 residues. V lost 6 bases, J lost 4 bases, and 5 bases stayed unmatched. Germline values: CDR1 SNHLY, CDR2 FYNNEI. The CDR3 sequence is CASRPGQGSTGELFF. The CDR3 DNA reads TGTGCCAGCAGGCCGGGACAGGGGTCCACCGGGGAGCTGTTTTTT.

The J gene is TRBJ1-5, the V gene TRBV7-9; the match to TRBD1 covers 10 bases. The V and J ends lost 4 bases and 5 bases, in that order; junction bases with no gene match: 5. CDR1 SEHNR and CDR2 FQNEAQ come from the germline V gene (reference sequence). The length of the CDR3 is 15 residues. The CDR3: CASSSDRGFDQPQHF. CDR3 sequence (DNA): TGTGCCAGCAGCTCGGACAGGGGGTTTGATCAGCCCCAGCATTTT.

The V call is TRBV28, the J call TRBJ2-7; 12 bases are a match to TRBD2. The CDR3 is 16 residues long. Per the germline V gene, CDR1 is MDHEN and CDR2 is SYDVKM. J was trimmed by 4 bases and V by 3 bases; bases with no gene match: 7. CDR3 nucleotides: TGTGCCAGCAGTTTTAATGGACTAGCGGGGACTTACGAGCAGTACTTC. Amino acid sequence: CASSFNGLAGTYEQYF.

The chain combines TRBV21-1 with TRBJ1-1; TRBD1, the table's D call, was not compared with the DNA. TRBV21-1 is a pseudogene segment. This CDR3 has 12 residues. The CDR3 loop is CASSWARPEAFF. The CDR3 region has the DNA TGTGCCAGCAGCTGGGCTCGTCCGGAAGCTTTCTTT.

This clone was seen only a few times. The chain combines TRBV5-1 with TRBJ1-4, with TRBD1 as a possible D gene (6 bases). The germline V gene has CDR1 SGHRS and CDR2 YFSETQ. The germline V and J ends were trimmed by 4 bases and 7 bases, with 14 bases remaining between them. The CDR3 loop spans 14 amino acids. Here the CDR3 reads CASSRGQGSEKLFF. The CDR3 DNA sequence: TGCGCCAGCAGCCGTGGGCAGGGGAGTGAAAAACTGTTTTTT.

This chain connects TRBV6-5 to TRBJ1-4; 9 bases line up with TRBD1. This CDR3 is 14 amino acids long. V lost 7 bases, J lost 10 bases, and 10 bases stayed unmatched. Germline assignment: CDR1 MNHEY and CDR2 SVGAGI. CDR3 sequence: CASTPQGARGKLFF. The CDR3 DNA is TGTGCCAGCACCCCACAGGGGGCGCGAGGAAAACTGTTTTTT.

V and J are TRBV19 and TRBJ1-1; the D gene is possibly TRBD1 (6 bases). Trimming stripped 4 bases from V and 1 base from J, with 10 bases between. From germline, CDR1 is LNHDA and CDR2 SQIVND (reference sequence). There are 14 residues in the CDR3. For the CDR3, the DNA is TGTGCCAGTAGTACGGGCAGGGGGAACACTGAAGCTTTCTTT. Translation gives CASSTGRGNTEAFF. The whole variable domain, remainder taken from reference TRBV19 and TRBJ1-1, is DGGITQSPKYLFRKEGQNVTLSCEQNLNHDAMYWYRQDPGQGLRLIYYSQIVNDFQKGDIAEGYSVSREKKESFPLTVTSAQKNPTAFYLCASSTGRGNTEAFFGQGTRLTVV.

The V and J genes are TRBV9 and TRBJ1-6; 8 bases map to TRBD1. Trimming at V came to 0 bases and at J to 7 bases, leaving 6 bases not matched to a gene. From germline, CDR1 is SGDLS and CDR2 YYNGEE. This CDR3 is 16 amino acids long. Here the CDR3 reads CASSVGGQGPNSPLHF. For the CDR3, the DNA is TGTGCCAGCAGCGTAGGAGGACAGGGACCAAATTCACCCCTCCACTTT.

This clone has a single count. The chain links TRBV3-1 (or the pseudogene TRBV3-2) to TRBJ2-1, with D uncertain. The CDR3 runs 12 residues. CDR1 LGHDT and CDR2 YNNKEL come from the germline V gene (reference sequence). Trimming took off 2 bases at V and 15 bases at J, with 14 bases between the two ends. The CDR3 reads CASSQYLQETFF. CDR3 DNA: TGTGCCAGCAGCCAATATTTACAAGAAACGTTCTTC.

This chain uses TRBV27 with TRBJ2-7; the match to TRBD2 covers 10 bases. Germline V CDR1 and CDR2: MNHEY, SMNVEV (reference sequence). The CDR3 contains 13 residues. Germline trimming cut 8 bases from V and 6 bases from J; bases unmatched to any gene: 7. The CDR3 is CASSGLAGAEQYF. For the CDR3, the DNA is TGTGCCAGCTCTGGGCTAGCGGGGGCCGAGCAGTACTTC.

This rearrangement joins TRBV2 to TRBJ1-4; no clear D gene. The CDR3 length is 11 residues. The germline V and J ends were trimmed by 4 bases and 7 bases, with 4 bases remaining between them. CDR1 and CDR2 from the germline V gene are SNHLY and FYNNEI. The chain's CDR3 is CASSAVEKLFF. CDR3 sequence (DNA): TGTGCCAGCAGTGCCGTTGAAAAACTGTTTTTT.

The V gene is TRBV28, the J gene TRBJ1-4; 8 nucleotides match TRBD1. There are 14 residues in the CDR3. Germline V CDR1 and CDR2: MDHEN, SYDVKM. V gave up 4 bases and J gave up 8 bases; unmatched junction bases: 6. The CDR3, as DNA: TGTGCCAGCAGTTCGACAGGGGCTGGGGAAAAACTGTTTTTT. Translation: CASSSTGAGEKLFF.

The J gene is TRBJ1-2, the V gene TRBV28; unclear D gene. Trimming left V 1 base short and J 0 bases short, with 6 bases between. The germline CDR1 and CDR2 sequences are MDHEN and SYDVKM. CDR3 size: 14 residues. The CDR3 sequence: CASSLFPANYGYTF. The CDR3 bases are TGTGCCAGCAGTTTATTCCCAGCTAACTATGGCTACACCTTC.

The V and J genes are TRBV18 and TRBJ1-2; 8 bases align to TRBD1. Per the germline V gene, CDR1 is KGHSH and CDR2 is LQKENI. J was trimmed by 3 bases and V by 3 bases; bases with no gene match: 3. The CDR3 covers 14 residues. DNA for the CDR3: TGTGCCAGCTCACCGACAGGGGAATACTATGGCTACACCTTC. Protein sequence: CASSPTGEYYGYTF.

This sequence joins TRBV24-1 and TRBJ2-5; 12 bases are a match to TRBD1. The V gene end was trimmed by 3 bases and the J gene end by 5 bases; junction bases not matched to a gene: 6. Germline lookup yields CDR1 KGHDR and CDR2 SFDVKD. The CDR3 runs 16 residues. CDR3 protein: CATSDPGTGGQETQYF. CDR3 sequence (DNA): TGTGCCACCAGTGATCCCGGGACAGGGGGCCAGGAGACCCAGTACTTC.